Sequencing of this T cell receptor (beta chain) was carried out in a study of blood T cell repertoires in COVID-19. For the study at large: Sites across the United States, Italy and Spain contributed samples from acute and convalescent COVID-19. T cells, B-cell-depleted T cells, or PBMCs supplied cDNA or gDNA.

Original data processing: Nucleated cell number was recorded as an estimate derived from reference gene primer amplification. Sequencing was performed with immunoSEQ multiplex PCR; in TCRdb, only in-frame clones are kept and a portion is missing. The V and J calls and clone size come from that table; D and trimming were worked out from the DNA. The profile covers about 77,000 clones, with about 91% appearing a single time and about 7% taken by the ten largest. The V gene end was trimmed by 6 bases and the J gene end by 6 bases; junction bases not matched to a gene: 5. This CDR3 spans 16 amino acids. Germline assignment: CDR1 MNHEY and CDR2 SMNVEV (reference sequence).

Sequencing was done on a sample of peripheral blood. The V and J genes are TRBV27 and TRBJ2-1; 16 bases are shared with TRBD2. This receptor was identified in a woman over 75 with acute or convalescent COVID-19. CDR3 in amino acids: CASRGTSGRAVNEQFF. CDR3 nucleotide sequence: TGTGCCAGCAGAGGGACTAGCGGGAGGGCCGTCAATGAGCAGTTCTTC.